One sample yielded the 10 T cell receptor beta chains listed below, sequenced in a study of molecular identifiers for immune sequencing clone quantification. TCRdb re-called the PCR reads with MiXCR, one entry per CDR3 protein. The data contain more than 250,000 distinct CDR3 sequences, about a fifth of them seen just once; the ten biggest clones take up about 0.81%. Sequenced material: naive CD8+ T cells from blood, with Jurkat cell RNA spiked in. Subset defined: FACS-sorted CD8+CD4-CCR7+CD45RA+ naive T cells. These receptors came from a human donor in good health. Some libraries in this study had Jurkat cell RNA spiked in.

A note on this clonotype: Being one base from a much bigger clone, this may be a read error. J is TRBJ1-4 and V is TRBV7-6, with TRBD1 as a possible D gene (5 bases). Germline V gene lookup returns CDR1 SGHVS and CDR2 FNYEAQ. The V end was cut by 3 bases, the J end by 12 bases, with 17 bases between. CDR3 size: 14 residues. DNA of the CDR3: TGTGCCAGCAGCTTTGGGGGGACTGGGGCGGAACTGTTTTTT. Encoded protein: CASSFGGTGAELFF.

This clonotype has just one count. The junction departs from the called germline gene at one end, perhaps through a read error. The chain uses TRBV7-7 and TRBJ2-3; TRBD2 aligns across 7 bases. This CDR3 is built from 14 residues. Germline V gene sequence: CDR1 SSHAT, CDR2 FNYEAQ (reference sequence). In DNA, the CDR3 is TGTGCTAGCAGCCCGGGGGGAAGCACAGATACGCGGTATTTT. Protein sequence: CASSPGGSTDTRYF.

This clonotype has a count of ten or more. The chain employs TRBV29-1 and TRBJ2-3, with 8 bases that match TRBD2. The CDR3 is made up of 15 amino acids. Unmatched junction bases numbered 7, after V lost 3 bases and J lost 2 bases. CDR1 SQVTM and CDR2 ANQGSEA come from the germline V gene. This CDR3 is CSVEPQAGATDTQYF. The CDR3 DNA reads TGCAGCGTTGAGCCGCAAGCGGGAGCCACAGATACGCAGTATTTT.

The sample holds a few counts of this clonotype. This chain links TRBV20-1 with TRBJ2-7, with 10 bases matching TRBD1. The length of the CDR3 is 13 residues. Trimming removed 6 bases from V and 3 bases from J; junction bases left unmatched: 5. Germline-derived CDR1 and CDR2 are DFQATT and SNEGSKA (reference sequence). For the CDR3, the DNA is TGCAGTGCGAGCGGACAGGGGGGCTACGAGCAGTACTTC. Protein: CSASGQGGYEQYF.

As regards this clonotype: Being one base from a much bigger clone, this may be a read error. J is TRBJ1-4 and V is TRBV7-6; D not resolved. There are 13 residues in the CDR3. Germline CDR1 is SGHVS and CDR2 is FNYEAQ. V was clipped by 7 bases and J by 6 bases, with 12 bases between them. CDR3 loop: CASTRTSDEKLFF. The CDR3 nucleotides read TGTGCCAGCACCAGGACGTCCGATGAAAAACTGTTTTTT.

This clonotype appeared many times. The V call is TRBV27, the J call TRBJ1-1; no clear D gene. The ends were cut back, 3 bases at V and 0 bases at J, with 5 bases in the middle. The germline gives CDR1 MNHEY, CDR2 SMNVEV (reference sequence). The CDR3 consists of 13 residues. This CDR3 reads CASSLLLNTEAFF. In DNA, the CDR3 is TGTGCCAGCAGTTTGCTTTTGAACACTGAAGCTTTCTTT.

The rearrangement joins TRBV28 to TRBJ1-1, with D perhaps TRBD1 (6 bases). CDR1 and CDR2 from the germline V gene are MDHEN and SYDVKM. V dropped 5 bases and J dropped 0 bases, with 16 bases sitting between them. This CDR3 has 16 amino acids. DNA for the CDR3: TGTGCCAGCAGTGGTCGGGCAGGGGCCTTGAACACTGAAGCTTTCTTT. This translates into CASSGRAGALNTEAFF.

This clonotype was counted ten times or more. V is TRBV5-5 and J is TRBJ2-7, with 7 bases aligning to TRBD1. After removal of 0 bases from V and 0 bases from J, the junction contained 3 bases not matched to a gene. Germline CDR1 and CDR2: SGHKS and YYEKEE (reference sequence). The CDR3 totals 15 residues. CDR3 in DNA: TGTGCCAGCAGCTTGGCCCGGGACAGCTCCTACGAGCAGTACTTC. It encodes CASSLARDSSYEQYF.

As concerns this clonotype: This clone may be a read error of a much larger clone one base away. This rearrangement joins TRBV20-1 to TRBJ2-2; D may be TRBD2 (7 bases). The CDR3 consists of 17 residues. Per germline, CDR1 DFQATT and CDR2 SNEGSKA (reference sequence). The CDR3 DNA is TGCAGTGCTAGAGACCCGGGCGGGGGCCCTCGCACCGGGGTGCTGTTTTTT. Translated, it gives CSARDPGGGPRTGVLFF.

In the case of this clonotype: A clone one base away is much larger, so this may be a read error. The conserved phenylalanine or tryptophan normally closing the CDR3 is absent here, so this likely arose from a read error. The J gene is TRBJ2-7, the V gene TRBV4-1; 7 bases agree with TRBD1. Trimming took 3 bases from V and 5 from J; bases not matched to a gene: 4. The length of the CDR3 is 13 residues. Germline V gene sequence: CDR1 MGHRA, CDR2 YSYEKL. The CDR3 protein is CASSQVQGNEQYS. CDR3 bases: TGCGCCAGCAGCCAGGTACAGGGGAACGAGCAGTACTCC.